The present entry profiles one TCR beta chain with its context. In the authors' workflow: Counts of nucleated cells, estimated from reference gene primer amplification, were obtained. TCRdb's copy holds only in-frame clones and misses some; the assay was immunoSEQ multiplex PCR. The V and J calls and clone size are taken from that table; D and trimming were inferred from the DNA. The sample has 75,000 or so clones, 70% to 90% seen once. This sample is drawn from a study of blood T cell repertoires in COVID-19. J was trimmed by 4 bases and V by 4 bases; bases with no gene match: 10. Germline assignment: CDR1 SGHRS and CDR2 YFSETQ. The CDR3 has 16 amino acids.

This TCR was recovered from a man between 65 and 80 years old with acute or convalescent COVID-19. The chain couples TRBV5-1 to TRBJ2-2; 7 bases agree with TRBD2. Sequenced sample: peripheral blood. The CDR3 DNA sequence: TGCGCCAGCAGCCTCCTACGGGGGGTTGGCACCGGGGAGCTGTTTTTT. This gives the protein CASSLLRGVGTGELFF.